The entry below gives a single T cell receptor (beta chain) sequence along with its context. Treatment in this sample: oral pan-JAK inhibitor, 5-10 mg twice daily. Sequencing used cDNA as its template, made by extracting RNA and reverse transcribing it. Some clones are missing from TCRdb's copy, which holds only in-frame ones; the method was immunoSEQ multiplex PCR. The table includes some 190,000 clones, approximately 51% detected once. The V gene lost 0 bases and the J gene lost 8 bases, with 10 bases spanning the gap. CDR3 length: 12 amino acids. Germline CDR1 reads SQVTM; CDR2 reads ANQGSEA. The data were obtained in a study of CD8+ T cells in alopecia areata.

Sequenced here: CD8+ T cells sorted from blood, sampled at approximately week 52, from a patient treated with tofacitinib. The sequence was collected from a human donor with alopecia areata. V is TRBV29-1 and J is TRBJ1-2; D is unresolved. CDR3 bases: TGCAGCGTTGAAGAGTCGTGGGAGGGCTACACCTTC. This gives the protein CSVEESWEGYTF.